Shown below are 14 T cell receptor beta chains from a single sample sequenced in a study. Clones were sequenced by immunoSEQ multiplex PCR, and TCRdb holds only the in-frame ones, with some missing. This sample has 40,000 to 55,000 clones, with over 90% found just once. The sequenced sample was PBMCs. Source of these receptors: a man in his forties or fifties with rheumatoid arthritis.

The chain carries TRBV6-5 and TRBJ2-7, with no clear D. V dropped 5 bases and J dropped 0 bases, with 14 bases sitting between them. CDR1 is MNHEY and CDR2 is SVGAGI in the germline V gene. This CDR3 has 15 amino acids. The chain's CDR3 is CASSPLSRSSYEQYF. CDR3 DNA sequence: TGTGCCAGCAGTCCCCTGAGCCGGAGCTCCTACGAGCAGTACTTC.

The rearrangement uses TRBV11-3 and TRBJ2-2; 7 bases are shared with TRBD1. The germline gives CDR1 SGHNT, CDR2 YENEEA. V was clipped by 4 bases and J by 5 bases; unmatched bases: 7. The CDR3 has 15 amino acids. The CDR3 sequence is CASSSRRGLTGELFF. CDR3 bases: TGTGCCAGCAGCTCCCGCAGGGGGTTAACCGGGGAGCTGTTTTTT.

V and J are TRBV24-1 and TRBJ2-3; 11 bases fit TRBD2. The CDR3 covers 16 residues. In germline, CDR1 is KGHDR, CDR2 SFDVKD. Losses at the gene ends were 7 bases for V and 2 bases for J; bases not matched to a gene: 7. CDR3 sequence: CATSPGGLAATDTQYF. DNA of the CDR3: TGTGCCACCAGCCCGGGGGGACTAGCGGCCACAGATACGCAGTATTTT.

This chain joins TRBV6-5 and TRBJ2-1; D may be TRBD2 (5 bases). Germline V gene sequence: CDR1 MNHEY, CDR2 SVGAGI. This CDR3 has 12 residues. The V end was cut by 0 bases, the J end by 9 bases, with 6 bases between. DNA of the CDR3: TGTGCCAGCAGTTACTCTGGAGGTGAGCAGTTCTTC. The encoded protein is CASSYSGGEQFF.

The rearrangement joins TRBV9 to TRBJ2-5; D perhaps matches TRBD2 (6 bases). This CDR3 is built from 14 residues. V lost 0 bases, J lost 5 bases, and 11 bases lay in between. Germline CDR1 is SGDLS and CDR2 is YYNGEE. The CDR3 DNA sequence: TGTGCCAGCAGCGTAGCGGGAGTAGGGGAGACCCAGTACTTC. Amino acids: CASSVAGVGETQYF.

The CDR3 loop reads CASSFPSGSQETQYF. DNA of the CDR3: TGTGCCAGCAGCTTTCCTAGCGGGAGCCAAGAGACCCAGTACTTC. The chain is built from TRBV5-4 and TRBJ2-5; 10 nucleotides match TRBD2. The germline V gene encodes CDR1 SGHNT and CDR2 YYREEE (reference sequence). This CDR3 has 15 amino acids. After removal of 2 bases from V and 1 base from J, the junction contained 2 bases not matched to a gene. The full variable domain, in which reference TRBV5-4 and TRBJ2-5 provide the parts outside the CDR3, is ETGVTQSPTHLIKTRGQQVTLRCSSQSGHNTVSWYQQALGQGPQFIFQYYREEENGRGNFPPRFSGLQFPNYSSELNVNALELDDSALYLCASSFPSGSQETQYFGPGTRLLVL.

This clone has a single count. V usage is TRBV5-1 and J usage is TRBJ2-7; 10 nucleotides line up with TRBD1. Germline assignment: CDR1 SGHRS and CDR2 YFSETQ. With 2 bases clipped from V and 6 bases from J, the junction kept 8 bases outside the gene matches. This CDR3 spans 15 amino acids. The CDR3 sequence: CASSLYGQGESEQYF. The CDR3 DNA follows: TGCGCCAGCAGCTTATACGGACAGGGGGAAAGCGAGCAGTACTTC.

This clone was recorded only once. This chain links TRBV5-1 with TRBJ2-6; D is perhaps TRBD2 (5 bases). This CDR3 is 14 amino acids long. CDR1 and CDR2 from the germline V gene are SGHRS and YFSETQ. The V and J ends lost 5 bases and 1 base respectively, with 7 bases between them. The CDR3 DNA is TGCGCCAGCAGTCGGGGTTCTGGGGCCAACGTCCTGACTTTC. This codes for CASSRGSGANVLTF.

J is TRBJ2-1 and V is TRBV2; D ambiguous. The germline V gene has CDR1 SNHLY and CDR2 FYNNEI. V gave up 2 bases and J gave up 6 bases, with 5 bases separating them. The length of the CDR3 is 12 residues. CDR3 coding DNA: TGTGCCAGCAGTGAACAGAGCAATGAGCAGTTCTTC. It specifies CASSEQSNEQFF.

The chain has TRBV27 and TRBJ1-1; possible D gene TRBD1, 5 bases. This CDR3 spans 17 amino acids. Germline V gives CDR1 MNHEY, CDR2 SMNVEV (reference sequence). The germline V and J ends were trimmed by 4 bases and 4 bases, with 22 bases remaining between them. The CDR3 loop reads CASSSWGSLFGGTEAFF. The DNA of the CDR3 is TGTGCCAGCAGTTCCTGGGGTTCCTTATTTGGGGGCACTGAAGCTTTCTTT.

The chain couples TRBV7-9 to TRBJ2-7; no reliable D call. In germline, CDR1 is SEHNR, CDR2 FQNEAQ (reference sequence). The CDR3 extends over 12 amino acids. The V and J ends lost 2 bases and 10 bases respectively, with 12 bases between them. The CDR3 DNA is TGTGCCAGCAGCTTATCGAGCCCAGCTCAGTACTTC. Translating it yields CASSLSSPAQYF.

This rearrangement joins TRBV11-2 to TRBJ1-6; no clear D gene. V lost 3 bases and J lost 6, with 9 bases in between. The CDR3 runs 14 residues. Germline V CDR1 and CDR2: SGHAT, FQNNGV. CDR3 sequence reads: CASSFLGSNSPLHF. DNA of the CDR3: TGTGCCAGCAGCTTTTTAGGCAGTAATTCACCCCTCCACTTT.

Judged by abundance, this clone is medium-sized (0.01 to 0.1%). V is TRBV6-2 or TRBV6-3 and J is TRBJ2-4; D perhaps matches TRBD2 (7 bases). Looked up from germline, CDR1 is MNHEY and CDR2 is SVGEGT. Trimming left V 4 bases short and J 3 bases short, with 13 bases between. This CDR3 is 15 amino acids long. The CDR3 spells CASSFTGRDKNIQYF. CDR3 in DNA: TGTGCCAGCAGTTTCACAGGGAGGGACAAAAACATTCAGTACTTC.

This clone was counted once. The J gene is TRBJ2-2, the V gene TRBV9; D is perhaps TRBD2 (6 bases). Trimming shortened V by 1 base and J by 4 bases, and 11 bases separated the two germline ends. Per germline, CDR1 SGDLS and CDR2 YYNGEE. The CDR3 consists of 15 residues. The CDR3 DNA follows: TGTGCCAGCAGCGTAAAGCCCGGGGGCACCGGGGAGCTGTTTTTT. Its translation is CASSVKPGGTGELFF.